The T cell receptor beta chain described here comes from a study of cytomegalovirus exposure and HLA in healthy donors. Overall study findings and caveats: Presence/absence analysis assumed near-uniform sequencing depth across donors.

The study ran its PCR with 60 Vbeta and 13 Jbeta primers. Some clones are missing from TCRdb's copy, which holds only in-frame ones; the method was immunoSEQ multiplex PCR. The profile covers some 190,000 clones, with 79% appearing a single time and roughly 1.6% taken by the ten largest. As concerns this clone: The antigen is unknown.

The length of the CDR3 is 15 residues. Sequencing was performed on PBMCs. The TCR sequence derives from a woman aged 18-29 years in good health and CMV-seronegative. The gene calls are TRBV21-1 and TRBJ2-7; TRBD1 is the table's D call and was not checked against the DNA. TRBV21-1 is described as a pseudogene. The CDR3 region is CASSKGQGVTYEQYF. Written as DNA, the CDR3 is TGTGCCAGCAGCAAGGGACAGGGGGTAACCTACGAGCAGTACTTC.